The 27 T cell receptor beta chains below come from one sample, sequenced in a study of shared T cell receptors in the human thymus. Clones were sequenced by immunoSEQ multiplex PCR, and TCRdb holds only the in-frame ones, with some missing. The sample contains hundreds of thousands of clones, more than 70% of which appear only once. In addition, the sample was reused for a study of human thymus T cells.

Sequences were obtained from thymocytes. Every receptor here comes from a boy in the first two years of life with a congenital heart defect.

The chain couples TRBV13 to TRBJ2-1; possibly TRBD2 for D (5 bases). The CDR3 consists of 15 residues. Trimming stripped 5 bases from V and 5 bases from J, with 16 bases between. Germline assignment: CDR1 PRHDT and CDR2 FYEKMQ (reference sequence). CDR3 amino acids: CASSSSLRRDNEQFF. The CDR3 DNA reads TGTGCCAGCAGCAGTAGCCTTAGGCGGGACAATGAGCAGTTCTTC.

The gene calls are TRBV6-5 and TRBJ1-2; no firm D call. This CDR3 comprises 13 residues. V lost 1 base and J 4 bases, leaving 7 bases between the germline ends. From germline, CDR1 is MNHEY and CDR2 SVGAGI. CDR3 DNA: TGTGCCAGCAGTTACTACAGTCTCTATGGCTACACCTTC. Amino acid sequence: CASSYYSLYGYTF.

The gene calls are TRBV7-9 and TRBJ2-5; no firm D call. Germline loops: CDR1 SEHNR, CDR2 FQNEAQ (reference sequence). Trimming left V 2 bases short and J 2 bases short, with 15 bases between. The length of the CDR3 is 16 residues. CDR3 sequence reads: CASSLYPSGQQETQYF. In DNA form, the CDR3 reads TGTGCCAGCAGCTTATATCCTTCGGGTCAGCAAGAGACCCAGTACTTC.

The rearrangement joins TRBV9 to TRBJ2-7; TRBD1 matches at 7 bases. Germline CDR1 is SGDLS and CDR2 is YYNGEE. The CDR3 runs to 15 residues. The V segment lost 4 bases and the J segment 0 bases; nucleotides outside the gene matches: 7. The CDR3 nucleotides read TGTGCCAGCAGCCCAACGACAGGGAGCTCCTACGAGCAGTACTTC. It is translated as CASSPTTGSSYEQYF.

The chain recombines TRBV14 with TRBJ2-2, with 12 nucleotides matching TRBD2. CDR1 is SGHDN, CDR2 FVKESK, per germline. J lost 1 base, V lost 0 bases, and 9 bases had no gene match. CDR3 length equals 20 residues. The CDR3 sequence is CASSQDGLAGGLRNTGELFF. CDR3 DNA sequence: TGTGCCAGCAGCCAAGATGGGCTAGCGGGGGGGCTGAGGAACACCGGGGAGCTGTTTTTT.

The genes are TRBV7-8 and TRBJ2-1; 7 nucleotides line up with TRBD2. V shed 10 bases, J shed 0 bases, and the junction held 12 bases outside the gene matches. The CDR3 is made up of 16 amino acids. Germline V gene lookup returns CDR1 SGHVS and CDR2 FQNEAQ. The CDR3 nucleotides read TGTGCCACCGCATCGACTAGCCCCAGCTCCTACAATGAGCAGTTCTTC. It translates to CATASTSPSSYNEQFF.

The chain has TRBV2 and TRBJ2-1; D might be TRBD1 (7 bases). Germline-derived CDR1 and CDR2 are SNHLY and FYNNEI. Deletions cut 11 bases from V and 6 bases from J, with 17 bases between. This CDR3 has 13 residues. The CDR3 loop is CAQQEGAVNEQFF. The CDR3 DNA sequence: TGTGCCCAGCAGGAGGGGGCGGTCAATGAGCAGTTCTTC.

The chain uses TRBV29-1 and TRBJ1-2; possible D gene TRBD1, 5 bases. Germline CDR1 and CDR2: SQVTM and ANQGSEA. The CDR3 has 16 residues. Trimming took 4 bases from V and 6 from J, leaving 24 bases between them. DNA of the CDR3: TGCAGCGTTGTAGGGCCAGGGCCTAAGGGATTGGATGGCTACACCTTC. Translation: CSVVGPGPKGLDGYTF.

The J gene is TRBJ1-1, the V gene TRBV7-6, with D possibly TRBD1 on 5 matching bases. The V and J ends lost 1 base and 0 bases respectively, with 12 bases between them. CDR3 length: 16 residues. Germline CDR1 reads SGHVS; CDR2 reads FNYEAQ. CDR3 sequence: CASSLDGARMNTEAFF. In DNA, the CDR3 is TGTGCCAGCAGCTTAGATGGGGCCCGAATGAACACTGAAGCTTTCTTT.

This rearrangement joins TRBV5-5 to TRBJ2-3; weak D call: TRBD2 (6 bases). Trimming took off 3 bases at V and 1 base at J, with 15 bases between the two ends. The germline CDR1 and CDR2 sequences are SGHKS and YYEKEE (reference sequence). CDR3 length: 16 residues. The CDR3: CASSSVGWGGTDTQYF. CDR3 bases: TGTGCCAGCAGCTCCGTGGGGTGGGGGGGCACAGATACGCAGTATTTT.

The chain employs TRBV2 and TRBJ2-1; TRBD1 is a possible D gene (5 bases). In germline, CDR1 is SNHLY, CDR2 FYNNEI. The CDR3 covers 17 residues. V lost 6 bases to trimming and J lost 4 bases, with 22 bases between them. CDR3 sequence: CASRWGATSNLYNEQFF. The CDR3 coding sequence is TGTGCCAGCAGATGGGGCGCTACCTCAAACCTATACAATGAGCAGTTCTTC.

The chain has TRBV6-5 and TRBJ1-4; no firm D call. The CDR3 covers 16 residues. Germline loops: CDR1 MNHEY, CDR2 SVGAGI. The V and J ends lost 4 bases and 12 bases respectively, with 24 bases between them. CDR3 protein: CASSSKPLGRGEELFF. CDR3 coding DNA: TGTGCCAGCAGTTCGAAGCCCTTAGGACGCGGGGAGGAACTGTTTTTT.

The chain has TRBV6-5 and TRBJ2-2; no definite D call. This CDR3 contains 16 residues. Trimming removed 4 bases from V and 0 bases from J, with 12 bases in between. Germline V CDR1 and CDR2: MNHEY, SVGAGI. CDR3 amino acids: CASSSPRQSNTGELFF. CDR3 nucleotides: TGTGCCAGCAGTTCCCCGCGGCAGTCGAACACCGGGGAGCTGTTTTTT.

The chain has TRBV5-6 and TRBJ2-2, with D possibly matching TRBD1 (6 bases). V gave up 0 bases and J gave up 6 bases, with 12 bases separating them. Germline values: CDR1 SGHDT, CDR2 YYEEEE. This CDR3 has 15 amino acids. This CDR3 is CASSLAAGEAGELFF. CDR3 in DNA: TGTGCCAGCAGCTTGGCCGCAGGGGAAGCCGGGGAGCTGTTTTTT.

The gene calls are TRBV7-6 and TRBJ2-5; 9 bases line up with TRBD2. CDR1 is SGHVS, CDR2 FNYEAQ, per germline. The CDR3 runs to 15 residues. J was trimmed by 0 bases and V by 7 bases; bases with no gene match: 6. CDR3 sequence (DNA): TGTGCCAGCAATCAAGCGGGGGGCCACCAAGAGACCCAGTACTTC. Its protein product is CASNQAGGHQETQYF.

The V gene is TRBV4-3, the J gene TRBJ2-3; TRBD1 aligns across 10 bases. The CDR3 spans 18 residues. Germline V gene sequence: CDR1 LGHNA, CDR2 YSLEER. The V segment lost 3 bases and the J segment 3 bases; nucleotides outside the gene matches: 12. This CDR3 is CASSHRTGQGIRTDTQYF. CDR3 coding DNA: TGCGCCAGCAGCCACAGGACGGGACAGGGGATTCGGACAGATACGCAGTATTTT.

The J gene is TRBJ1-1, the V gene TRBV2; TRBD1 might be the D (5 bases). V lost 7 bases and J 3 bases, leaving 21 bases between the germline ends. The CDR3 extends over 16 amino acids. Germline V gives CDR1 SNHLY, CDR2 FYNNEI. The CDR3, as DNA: TGTGCCAGCACTTTCCAAGGTTGGGGCGGGGACACTGAAGCTTTCTTT. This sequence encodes CASTFQGWGGDTEAFF.

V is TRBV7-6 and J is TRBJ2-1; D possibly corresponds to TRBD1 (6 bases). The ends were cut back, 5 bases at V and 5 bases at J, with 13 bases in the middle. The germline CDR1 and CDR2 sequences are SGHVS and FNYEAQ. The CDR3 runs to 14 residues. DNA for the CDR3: TGTGCCAGCAGCCAGAAGGACAGTAACAATGAGCAGTTCTTC. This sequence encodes CASSQKDSNNEQFF.

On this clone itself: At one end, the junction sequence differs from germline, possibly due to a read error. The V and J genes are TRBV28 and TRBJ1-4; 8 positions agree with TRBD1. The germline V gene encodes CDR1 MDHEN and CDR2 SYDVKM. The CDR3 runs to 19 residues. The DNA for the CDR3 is TGTGCCAGCAGTTTGGGTCCCTCGACAGGGGAATTCCCTAACGAAAAACTGTTTTTT. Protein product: CASSLGPSTGEFPNEKLFF.

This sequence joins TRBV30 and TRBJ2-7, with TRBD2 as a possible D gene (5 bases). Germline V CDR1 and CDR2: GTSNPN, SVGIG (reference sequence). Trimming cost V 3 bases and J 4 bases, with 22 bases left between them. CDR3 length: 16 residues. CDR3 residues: CAWSRPSKEDLYEQYF. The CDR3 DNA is TGTGCCTGGAGCAGACCCTCAAAGGAGGACTTATACGAGCAGTACTTC.

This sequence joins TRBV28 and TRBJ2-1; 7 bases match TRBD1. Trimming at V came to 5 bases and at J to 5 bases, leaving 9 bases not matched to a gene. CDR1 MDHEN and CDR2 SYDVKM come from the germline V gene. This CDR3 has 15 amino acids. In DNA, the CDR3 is TGTGCCAGCAGTCAAGACAGGGTCTACGACAATGAGCAGTTCTTC. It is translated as CASSQDRVYDNEQFF.

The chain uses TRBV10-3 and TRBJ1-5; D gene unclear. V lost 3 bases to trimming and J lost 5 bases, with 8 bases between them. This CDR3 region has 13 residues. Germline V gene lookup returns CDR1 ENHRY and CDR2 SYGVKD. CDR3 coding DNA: TGTGCCATCAGTGAACGGGTAGATCAGCCCCAGCATTTT. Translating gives CAISERVDQPQHF.

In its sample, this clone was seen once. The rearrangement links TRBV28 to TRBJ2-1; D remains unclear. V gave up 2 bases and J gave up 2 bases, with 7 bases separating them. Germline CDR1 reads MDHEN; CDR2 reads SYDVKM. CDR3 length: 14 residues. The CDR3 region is CASSLLWPYNEQFF. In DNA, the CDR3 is TGTGCCAGCAGTTTACTTTGGCCCTACAATGAGCAGTTCTTC.

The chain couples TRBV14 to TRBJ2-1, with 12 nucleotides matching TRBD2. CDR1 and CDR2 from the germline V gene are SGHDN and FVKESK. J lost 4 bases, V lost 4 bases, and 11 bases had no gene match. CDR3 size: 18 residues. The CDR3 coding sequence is TGTGCCAGCAGCCTATTGACGAATCTAGCGGGAGGGTACAATGAGCAGTTCTTC. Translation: CASSLLTNLAGGYNEQFF.

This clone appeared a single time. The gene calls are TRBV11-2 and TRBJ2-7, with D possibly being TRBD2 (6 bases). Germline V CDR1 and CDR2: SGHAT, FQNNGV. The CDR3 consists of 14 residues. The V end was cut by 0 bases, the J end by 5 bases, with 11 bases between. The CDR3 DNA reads TGTGCCAGCAGCTTAGATAGCGGCTACGACGAGCAGTACTTC. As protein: CASSLDSGYDEQYF. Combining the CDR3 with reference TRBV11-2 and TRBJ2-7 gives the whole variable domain EAGVAQSPRYKIIEKRQSVAFWCNPISGHATLYWYQQILGQGPKLLIQFQNNGVVDDSQLPKDRFSAERLKGVDSTLKIQPAKLEDSAVYLCASSLDSGYDEQYFGPGTRLTVT.

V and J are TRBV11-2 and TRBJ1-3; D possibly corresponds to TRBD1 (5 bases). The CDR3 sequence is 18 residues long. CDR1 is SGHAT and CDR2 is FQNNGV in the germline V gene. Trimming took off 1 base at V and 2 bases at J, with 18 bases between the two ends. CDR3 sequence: CASSLGEVAGRPGNTIYF. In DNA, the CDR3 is TGTGCCAGCAGCTTAGGTGAAGTGGCAGGGCGTCCTGGAAACACCATATATTTT.

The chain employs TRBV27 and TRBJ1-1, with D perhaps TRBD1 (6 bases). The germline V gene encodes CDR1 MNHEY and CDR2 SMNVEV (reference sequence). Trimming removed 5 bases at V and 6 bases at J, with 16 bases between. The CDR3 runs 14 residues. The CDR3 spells CASSPGHGLSEAFF. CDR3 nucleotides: TGTGCCAGCAGTCCGGGACACGGGCTTTCTGAAGCTTTCTTT.